This TCR beta chain emerged from a study of response to subunit inactivated influenza vaccine (dated 2018 in TCRdb). Context from the whole study: Deep quantitative T cell receptor repertoire profiling was used in the study to track responses to a trivalent subunit inactivated influenza vaccine. Beyond this particular receptor, the publication reports: The authors proposed that each seasonal influenza vaccination may bring in only a limited number of new T cells.

Looking up the germline V gene (reference sequence) yields CDR1 LGHDT and CDR2 YNNKEL. The CDR3, cysteine through phenylalanine, is 11 amino acids long. CDR3 DNA only is kept here, 33 bases in frame from base 1. A distance of 1 base separates the germline ends of V and J, which lose 1 base and 5 bases respectively. Library preparation was by RT-PCR. Sequencing used an Illumina HiSeq 2500. TCRdb reprocessed the public reads (quality trimming at Q25 with fastp, clone calling with MiXCR) and kept in-frame beta chains. For every CDR3 protein sequence, its rows merge into one entry that carries the most common genes and DNA. This sample lists about 540,000 distinct CDR3 sequences; around 25% were detected once. The ten biggest clones cover 2.5% to 3.5% of the sample. This clonotype has at least ten counts. Its antigen specificity is not known. Base qualities are missing; no much larger clone stands one base away.

These same data were also listed under a study on T cells expressing NK-cell markers. According to the second study: TCR beta cDNA libraries were prepared using 5'RACE template switching, which introduced a universal primer site and unique molecular identifiers. TCR beta-chain repertoires were profiled in sorted CD3+CD56+NKG2C+, CD3+CD56+NKG2C- and CD3+CD56-NKG2C+ T-cell subsets from eight donors. Seven of the eight sequenced donors were HCMV-seropositive and one was HCMV-seronegative. In several experiments an anti-gammadeltaTCR antibody was added to restrict sorting to alphabetaTCR-expressing T cells. In more than five donors, the dominant CD3+CD56+NKG2C+ clonotypes were found to rank among the top 10 CD8+ clonotypes and to make up about 1.0-7.5% of CD8+ T cells. Those dominant clonotypes were again the most abundant among CD3+CD56-NKG2C+ cells in several donors, at roughly 28.3-60.1%. It remained unclear whether the expanded NKG2C-expressing T cell clones were specific for HCMV antigens. All eight donors whose samples were sequenced were randomly selected healthy volunteers, three of them men and five women. HCMV serostatus was determined by detecting HCMV-specific IgG in serum with a commercial ELISA kit. Peripheral blood mononuclear cells were isolated from blood by Ficoll density gradient centrifugation. CD4+ and CD8+ T cells were isolated from PBMC by magnetic immunoseparation with Miltenyi isolation kits. Priming for cDNA synthesis came from the TCR beta constant segment, and two successive PCR amplification steps followed. Libraries were sequenced as 2 x 150 bp reads on Illumina HiSeq 2000/2500, MiSeq or NextSeq. MIGEC was used to demultiplex reads and group reads by UMI, and MiTCR was used to assemble and quantify clonotypes. To remove erroneous sequences, TCR cDNA sequences were retained only when supported by two or more reads. The tcR package was used for downstream repertoire analysis, and clonotypes were matched between fractions using CDR3 nucleotide sequence together with V segment. VDJmatch was used to annotate antigen specificity against VDJdb, with one amino acid substitution allowed in CDR3.

The sequence joins TRBV3-1 to TRBJ2-3, with the identity of the D gene unclear. The receptor comes from a man aged 50-59 years who received an inactivated influenza vaccine. Donor details come from another sample of the same person, matched by shared clones. Sequencing was performed on CD4+ T cells sorted from PBMCs, taken about 12 days after vaccination. Read as DNA, the sequence is TGTGCCAGCAGCCAAGGAGATACGCAGTATTTT. This translates into CASSQGDTQYF.